Shown below are 14 T cell receptor beta chains from a single sample sequenced in a study of blood T cell repertoires in COVID-19. Generated by immunoSEQ multiplex PCR, the TCRdb table keeps only in-frame clones and is missing some. The sample records a few hundred thousand clones, about three quarters being singletons. Sequenced sample: peripheral blood. Receptors originate from an older woman with acute or convalescent COVID-19.

This clone occurred a few times. V is TRBV13 and J is TRBJ1-2; D is perhaps TRBD1 (5 bases). CDR3 length equals 17 residues. Trimming stripped 4 bases from V and 5 bases from J, with 23 bases between. In germline, CDR1 is PRHDT, CDR2 FYEKMQ (reference sequence). CDR3 sequence reads: CASSSTSSGGVGYGYTF. In DNA form, the CDR3 reads TGTGCCAGCAGCTCCACCTCTTCGGGGGGGGTGGGTTATGGCTACACCTTC.

The genes are TRBV7-9 and TRBJ2-5, with D tentatively TRBD1 (6 bases). This CDR3 region has 16 residues. CDR1 SEHNR and CDR2 FQNEAQ come from the germline V gene (reference sequence). Trimming left V 5 bases short and J 3 bases short, with 19 bases between. The CDR3 sequence: CASSDGLLDRKETQYF. CDR3 DNA sequence: TGTGCCAGCAGCGACGGCCTCTTGGACAGAAAAGAGACCCAGTACTTC.

This chain links TRBV19 with TRBJ2-1, with 8 bases that match TRBD2. Germline values: CDR1 LNHDA, CDR2 SQIVND (reference sequence). The V segment lost 3 bases and the J segment 7 bases; nucleotides outside the gene matches: 8. The CDR3 has 15 amino acids. This chain's CDR3 is CASSIGRDGGNEQFF. Written as DNA, the CDR3 is TGTGCCAGTAGTATCGGGAGGGATGGTGGGAATGAGCAGTTCTTC.

The chain couples TRBV4-3 to TRBJ2-1; D possibly corresponds to TRBD2 (6 bases). CDR3 length: 14 amino acids. Germline CDR1 and CDR2: LGHNA and YSLEER. V was clipped by 1 base and J by 5 bases, with 9 bases between them. CDR3 sequence (DNA): TGCGCCAGCAGCCAAGTGGCGGGACACAATGAGCAGTTCTTC. This sequence encodes CASSQVAGHNEQFF.

J is TRBJ1-1 and V is TRBV5-8, with D unclear. Germline CDR1 SGHTS, CDR2 YDEGEE. The CDR3 is 13 residues long. V lost 6 bases, J lost 5 bases, and 14 bases lay in between. CDR3 in DNA: TGTGCCAGCATCCGGGAAGTGCATACTGAAGCTTTCTTT. Translation gives CASIREVHTEAFF.

The chain recombines TRBV7-2 with TRBJ2-1, with TRBD2 matching 8 bases. The length of the CDR3 is 16 residues. V trimming: 1 base; J trimming: 1 base; junction bases outside the gene matches: 3. Germline CDR1 is SGHTA and CDR2 is FQGNSA. The CDR3 DNA follows: TGTGCCAGCAGCTTAGTGGGACTAGAGTCCTACAATGAGCAGTTCTTC. Translation gives CASSLVGLESYNEQFF.

V usage is TRBV6-5 and J usage is TRBJ1-1; 12 nucleotides match TRBD1. The V segment lost 6 bases and the J segment 10 bases; nucleotides outside the gene matches: 9. In germline, CDR1 is MNHEY, CDR2 SVGAGI. The CDR3 contains 14 residues. The CDR3 reads CASSPGQGAPPAFF. The CDR3 region has the DNA TGTGCCAGCAGCCCGGGACAGGGGGCTCCCCCAGCTTTCTTT.

The chain links TRBV19 to TRBJ1-2; 7 nucleotides align to TRBD1. V dropped 5 bases and J dropped 4; count of bases not matched to a gene: 13. The CDR3 consists of 16 residues. Germline CDR1 is LNHDA and CDR2 is SQIVND (reference sequence). The CDR3 protein is CASSSRAGTVAYGYTF. The CDR3 DNA reads TGTGCCAGTAGTTCGCGAGCCGGGACAGTGGCCTATGGCTACACCTTC.

This clone was seen once. The chain uses TRBV18 and TRBJ1-2; TRBD1 is a possible D gene (6 bases). The V gene lost 3 bases and the J gene lost 8 bases, with 22 bases spanning the gap. The CDR3 has 16 residues. In germline, CDR1 is KGHSH, CDR2 LQKENI. CDR3 sequence (DNA): TGTGCCAGCTCACCGAACCCCCCAACAGGGCAGAGCGGCTACACCTTC. Translated, it gives CASSPNPPTGQSGYTF.

This clone showed up just once. V is TRBV4-1 and J is TRBJ2-3, with 15 bases fitting TRBD2. Per the germline V gene, CDR1 is MGHRA and CDR2 is YSYEKL. The J segment lost 6 bases and the V segment lost 1 base, leaving 5 bases of the junction unmatched. CDR3 length equals 17 residues. DNA of the CDR3: TGCGCCAGCAGCCAAGGGACTAGCGGGGGGGCCGTGGATACGCAGTATTTT. Amino acid sequence: CASSQGTSGGAVDTQYF.

The chain is built from TRBV15 and TRBJ2-7; 9 bases line up with TRBD2. The CDR3 length is 16 residues. V shed 0 bases, J shed 9 bases, and the junction held 12 bases outside the gene matches. Looked up from germline, CDR1 is LNHNV and CDR2 is YYDKDF (reference sequence). CDR3 DNA sequence: TGTGCCACCAGCAGAGATACGCCAGCGGGGGGACCAGGGCAGTACTTC. Its translation: CATSRDTPAGGPGQYF.

The chain couples TRBV3-1 (or the pseudogene TRBV3-2) to TRBJ2-3; D possibly corresponds to TRBD2 (5 bases). Trimming stripped 4 bases from V and 6 bases from J, with 11 bases between. Germline CDR1 LGHDT, CDR2 YNNKEL (reference sequence). The CDR3 is 13 amino acids. The DNA for the CDR3 is TGTGCCAGCAGCCGGACTCTGGAGGATACGCAGTATTTT. This encodes CASSRTLEDTQYF.

This chain joins TRBV4-1 and TRBJ2-7, with 11 bases lining up with TRBD2. V dropped 1 base and J dropped 3; count of bases not matched to a gene: 2. Germline V gene data show CDR1 as MGHRA and CDR2 as YSYEKL. This CDR3 contains 15 residues. The chain's CDR3 is CASSQGLAGNYEQYF. The CDR3 DNA sequence: TGCGCCAGCAGCCAAGGACTAGCGGGAAACTACGAGCAGTACTTC.

This clone has ten or more counts. The chain carries TRBV28 and TRBJ2-7; tentatively, D is TRBD2 (6 bases). CDR1 and CDR2 (germline): MDHEN, SYDVKM. Trimming shortened V by 7 bases and J by 1 base, and 17 bases separated the two germline ends. This CDR3 is 15 amino acids long. The CDR3: CASTPRVRGSYEQYV. The CDR3 nucleotides read TGTGCCAGCACCCCAAGGGTTCGGGGGTCCTACGAGCAGTACGTC.